This TCR beta chain appears in the sequencing data of a study of blood T cell repertoires in COVID-19. CDR1 and CDR2 (germline): SGHNT, YENEEA. Germline trimming cut 2 bases from V and 2 bases from J; bases unmatched to any gene: 5. This CDR3 has 16 residues. Categorization into cohorts depended on clinical history that participants reported. Recovered Cohort 3 donors showed two negative PCRs, clearance, or symptom resolution. As handled by the study authors: Scientists estimated how many nucleated cells there were by amplifying reference gene primers. The table came from immunoSEQ multiplex PCR; TCRdb's copy has only in-frame clones and leaves some out. The V and J calls and clone size were taken over from that table, and D and trimming were inferred from the DNA. Among approximately 260,000 clones listed, around nine tenths were seen once.

Sequencing was carried out using PBMCs or T cells enriched from blood (not recorded which). J is TRBJ2-1 and V is TRBV11-3; TRBD2 matches 8 bases. The receptor was derived from a woman under 30 who had recovered from COVID-19. CDR3 nucleotide sequence: TGTGCCAGCAGCTTACATAGCGGGACCACCTACAATGAGCAGTTCTTC. Amino acid sequence: CASSLHSGTTYNEQFF.